This T cell receptor beta chain was recovered during a study of T cell responses to AZD1222 COVID-19 vaccine. The ends were cut back, 2 bases at V and 1 base at J, with 8 bases in the middle. Per germline, CDR1 SGHTA and CDR2 FQGTGA. CDR3 length: 14 amino acids. To note about this clone: Antigen specificity is unknown.

Only in-frame clones appear in the TCRdb table, and some are missing; sequencing was by immunoSEQ multiplex PCR. The sample contains roughly 130,000 clones, approximately 83% of which appear only once. Overall study results and limits: Researchers took repertoire samples only after the peak T cell response had come. With two AZD1222 doses given, Spike-specific TCR breadth and depth both rose. Nearly half of spike-specific TCRs reportedly target variant regions that are unmutated in the B.1.351 and B.1.1.7 variants. Clonal diversity may have been underestimated, and the donors were mostly white British, with more females than males.

Sample: peripheral blood, taken on day 0 of AZD1222 vaccination. The rearrangement joins TRBV7-3 to TRBJ1-1, with D hard to call. The TCR sequence derives from an adult in good health. The CDR3 DNA reads as TGTGCCAGCAGCTTAGAGGGCCCGAACACTGAAGCTTTCTTT. Amino acid sequence: CASSLEGPNTEAFF.